In its sample, the clone carrying this TCR beta chain was seen a few times. The antigen remains undetermined. Purity exceeding 98% was reached by all sorted populations. The source of the sample is a study of beta chain features in type 1 diabetes. Across the whole study: Healthy donors and patients had similar age, gender and cell yields. Study-level results: Type 1 diabetes patients had moderately but significantly shorter TCRB CDR3s in all four CD4+ subsets. The study found that naive, central memory and Treg TCRB repertoires appeared more similar in patients than in healthy donors.

The CDR3 spans 13 residues. V lost 5 bases to trimming and J lost 4 bases, with 11 bases between them. Per the germline V gene, CDR1 is SEHNR and CDR2 is FQNEAQ (reference sequence). Expressed TCRB transcripts were sequenced after all isolated RNA was converted to cDNA. Repertoires were generated with immunoSEQ multiplex PCR, while TCRdb's copy carries only in-frame clones and drops some. The data contain around 310,000 clones, roughly 14% of them singletons. Material: naive CD4+ T cells from blood. V gene TRBV7-9 combines with J gene TRBJ1-2, with D possibly being TRBD1 (5 bases). This sequence originates from a woman younger than 35 with type 1 diabetes. CDR3 sequence (DNA): TGTGCCAGCAGCCCGCGGGACGGCTATGGCTACACCTTC. Its protein product is CASSPRDGYGYTF.